This is a list of T cell receptor beta chains from one sample in a study of blood T cell repertoires in COVID-19. Sequenced by immunoSEQ multiplex PCR; TCRdb stores in-frame clones only, minus some. The sample has under 300,000 clones, approximately 79% seen once. The sequenced sample was peripheral blood. Receptor source: a woman aged 40 to 55 with active or convalescent COVID-19. CDR3s include the opening cysteine and the closing phenylalanine or tryptophan. The D gene is left open where the match is weak. Clone size appears in some rows only: once, few, many, or a class for an expanded clone.

d_call,v_call,clone_size,j_call,cdr3_nt,cdr3_aa
TRBD1,TRBV4-2,NA,TRBJ2-3,TGTGCCAGCAGCGTACCGGGACAGGGACACATTGATACGCAGTATTTT,CASSVPGQGHIDTQYF
NA,TRBV12-3/TRBV12-4,NA,TRBJ2-2,TGTGCCAGCTCAACAGGGACCGGGGAGCTGTTTTTT,CASSTGTGELFF
NA,TRBV10-1,NA,TRBJ1-1,TGCGCCAGCAGTGAAACCGGGTGGAACACTGAAGCTTTCTTT,CASSETGWNTEAFF
NA,TRBV5-1,NA,TRBJ2-3,TGCGCCAGCAGCTTGGCCTCCAGGGGCCATCCAGATACGCAGTATTTT,CASSLASRGHPDTQYF
TRBD2,TRBV24-1,once,TRBJ2-3,TGTGCCACCAGTGACCGGGGCGTAGCGGGGGGGACAGATACGCAGTATTTT,CATSDRGVAGGTDTQYF
NA,TRBV6-5,NA,TRBJ1-3,TGTGCCAGCAGAGTCGGTCCAAGCTCTGGAAACACCATATATTTT,CASRVGPSSGNTIYF
NA,TRBV4-1,NA,TRBJ2-1,TGCGCCAGCAGCCAGCCGAGCTCCTACAATGAGCAGTTCTTC,CASSQPSSYNEQFF
TRBD2,TRBV2,NA,TRBJ2-3,TGTGCCAGCACTACTAGCGGGGCGGCAGATACGCAGTATTTT,CASTTSGAADTQYF
NA,TRBV5-1,once,TRBJ1-1,TGCGCCAGCGGCGACAGATTGAACACTGAAGCTTTCTTT,CASGDRLNTEAFF
NA,TRBV2,NA,TRBJ1-1,TGTGCCAGGGCGACAGGTATGAACACTGAAGCTTTCTTT,CARATGMNTEAFF
NA,TRBV24-1,NA,TRBJ2-3,TGTGCCACCAGTGTGGGAAAACGGGGAGGCACAGATACGCAGTATTTT,CATSVGKRGGTDTQYF
NA,TRBV5-1,NA,TRBJ2-7,TGCGCCAGCAGCTTACAAGGGGACTACGAGCAGTACTTC,CASSLQGDYEQYF
TRBD1,TRBV15,NA,TRBJ2-4,TGTGCCACCAGCAGTCCGAGACAGGGTCGGTCCAAAAACATTCAGTACTTC,CATSSPRQGRSKNIQYF
NA,TRBV11-2,NA,TRBJ1-6,TGTGCCAGCAGCCTCCATGAGTCCTCACCCCTCCACTTT,CASSLHESSPLHF
TRBD1,TRBV5-1,few,TRBJ1-6,TGCGCCAGCAGCCCCATCACAGGGGTCAATTCACCCCTCCACTTT,CASSPITGVNSPLHF
NA,TRBV29-1,once,TRBJ1-1,TGCAGCGTCCCATCGAACACTGAAGCTTTCTTT,CSVPSNTEAFF
NA,TRBV5-4,NA,TRBJ1-2,TGTGCCAGCAGCCACGACAGTCGGGACTATGGCTACACCTTC,CASSHDSRDYGYTF
NA,TRBV18,NA,TRBJ1-1,TGTGCCAGCTCACGGGGGGAGCGTGGTGAAGCTTTCTTT,CASSRGERGEAFF
TRBD1,TRBV7-8,NA,TRBJ1-2,TGTGCCAGCAGCTTACAACAGGGGCGGACCTCCTTC,CASSLQQGRTSF
NA,TRBV12-3/TRBV12-4,NA,TRBJ1-2,TGTGCCAGCAGTACGGGAGGCTACACCTTC,CASSTGGYTF
TRBD1,TRBV5-1,NA,TRBJ1-1,TGCGCCAGCAGTGTAACAGGGGGGACCGGCACTGAAGCTTTCTTT,CASSVTGGTGTEAFF
NA,TRBV28,NA,TRBJ1-2,TGTGCCAGCAGTTTGAGCCGAGGGGGTAAATGGGACTATGGCTACACCTTC,CASSLSRGGKWDYGYTF
NA,TRBV15,NA,TRBJ1-2,TGTGCCACCAGCAGAGGACGGGGGGGCATAGATGGCTACACCTTC,CATSRGRGGIDGYTF
NA,TRBV19,NA,TRBJ1-5,TGTGCCAGTAGGGCGGAGGGGAGTCGGCAGCCCCAGCATTTT,CASRAEGSRQPQHF
TRBD2,TRBV6-1,once,TRBJ2-3,TGTGCCAGCAGTGCACGACTAGCGGGGGGCACAGATACGCAGTATTTT,CASSARLAGGTDTQYF